This T cell receptor beta chain was sequenced during a study of molecular identifiers for immune sequencing clone quantification. Study conclusions and caveats: Barcode collisions between identical TCR molecules could shrink estimates of highly expanded clone sizes.

V was pared by 1 base and J by 3 bases, with 7 bases between. Looked up from germline, CDR1 is MGHRA and CDR2 is YSYEKL. CDR3 size: 14 residues. TCRdb re-derived calls from the PCR reads in MiXCR, one entry per CDR3 protein. The data contain some 100,000 distinct CDR3 sequences, roughly 38% of them singletons. This clonotype has a count of ten or more. The antigen is undetermined. The sequenced sample was naive CD8+ T cells from blood, with Jurkat cell RNA spiked in. Subset described: FACS-sorted CD8+CD4-CCR7+CD45RA+ naive T cells. This chain links TRBV4-1 with TRBJ1-5; D call uncertain. This receptor was identified in a human donor in good health. Some libraries in this study had Jurkat cell RNA spiked in. In DNA form, the CDR3 reads TGCGCCAGCAGCCAAGCAGTGAACAATCAGCCCCAGCATTTT. Residues: CASSQAVNNQPQHF.